This TCR beta chain came from a study of cytomegalovirus exposure and HLA in healthy donors. The study, taken as a whole, reports: Altogether, more than 150 TCR beta chains were recorded as cytomegalovirus-associated. When analyzed later, the rates of TCR association showed variation by HLA locus, with DRB1 the most and HLA-C the fewest.

As to this clone: Its antigen is as yet unknown.

CDR1 is LNHDA, CDR2 SQIVND, per germline (reference sequence). Trimming stripped 7 bases from V and 7 bases from J, with 13 bases between. The CDR3 loop spans 12 amino acids. The PCR contained 60 Vbeta and 13 Jbeta primers. The data were produced by immunoSEQ multiplex PCR, yet TCRdb's version contains in-frame clones alone and is incomplete. The data contain 100,000 to 150,000 clones, roughly 80% of them singletons. The sample taken for sequencing was PBMCs. The receptor's source is a man aged 18-30 years in good health and CMV-seropositive. The chain joins TRBV19 to TRBJ1-1; D uncertain. Here the CDR3 DNA reads TGTGCCAGTACCTCCCAGAGCGATGAAGCTTTCTTT. It is translated as CASTSQSDEAFF.